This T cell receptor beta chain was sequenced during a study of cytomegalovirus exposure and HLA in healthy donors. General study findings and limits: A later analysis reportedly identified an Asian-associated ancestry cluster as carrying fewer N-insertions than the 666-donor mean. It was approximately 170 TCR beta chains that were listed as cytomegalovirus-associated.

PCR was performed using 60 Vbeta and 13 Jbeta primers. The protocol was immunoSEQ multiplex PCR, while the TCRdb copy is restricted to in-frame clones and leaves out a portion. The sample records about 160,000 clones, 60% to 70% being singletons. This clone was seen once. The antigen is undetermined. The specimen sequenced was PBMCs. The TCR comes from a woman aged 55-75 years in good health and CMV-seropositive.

CDR3 sequence reads: CASSVAGYGYTF. As DNA, the CDR3 is TGTGCCAGCAGCGTAGCGGGTTATGGCTACACCTTC. The chain joins TRBV9 to TRBJ1-2, with no clear D. Trimming removed 0 bases from V and 5 bases from J, with 5 bases in between. This CDR3 contains 12 residues. Per the germline V gene, CDR1 is SGDLS and CDR2 is YYNGEE.